This entry lists 14 T cell receptor beta chains sequenced from one sample in a study of CD8+ T cells in alopecia areata. It was cDNA, reverse transcribed from extracted RNA, that served as the sequencing template. Clones were sequenced by immunoSEQ multiplex PCR, and TCRdb holds only the in-frame ones, with some missing. The repertoire holds about 120,000 clones, with over 60% as singletons. Treatment meaning: oral pan-JAK inhibitor, 5-10 mg twice daily. The sequences come from CD4+ T cells sorted from blood, collected at week 4, from a patient treated with tofacitinib. Receptors were obtained from a human donor with alopecia areata.

This chain uses TRBV29-1 with TRBJ2-7; 9 bases line up with TRBD1. Germline CDR1 SQVTM, CDR2 ANQGSEA. V shed 7 bases, J shed 4 bases, and the junction held 8 bases outside the gene matches. The CDR3 has 13 residues. In nucleotides, the CDR3 is TGCAGCGCCCTCGGACAGGGGAGGTACGAGCAGTACTTC. Encoded protein: CSALGQGRYEQYF.

The CDR3 region has the DNA TGCAGCGTTGGAGGGACAGGGGGTTGGGTGGAGACCCAGTACTTC. It specifies CSVGGTGGWVETQYF. V gene TRBV29-1 combines with J gene TRBJ2-5; 11 bases line up with TRBD1. The CDR3 runs to 15 residues. Germline V CDR1 and CDR2: SQVTM, ANQGSEA. V was pared by 4 bases and J by 5 bases, with 9 bases of the junction left unmatched.

This clone showed up just once. The chain recombines TRBV7-2 with TRBJ2-4; D possibly corresponds to TRBD1 (6 bases). The V and J ends lost 5 bases and 1 base respectively, with 12 bases between them. The CDR3 contains 15 residues. From germline, CDR1 is SGHTA and CDR2 FQGNSA. This chain's CDR3 is CASSPRTEAKNIQYF. CDR3 nucleotides: TGTGCCAGCAGCCCCCGGACAGAGGCCAAAAACATTCAGTACTTC.

The chain uses TRBV27 and TRBJ1-5, with unresolved D. V was cut by 3 bases and J by 2 bases, with 8 bases left in between. The CDR3 is made up of 14 amino acids. In germline, CDR1 is MNHEY, CDR2 SMNVEV (reference sequence). CDR3 sequence (DNA): TGTGCCAGCAGTTTCGGCCAGGGCAATCAGCCCCAGCATTTT. Its translation: CASSFGQGNQPQHF.

CDR3 protein: CASSPSSGQETQYF. DNA of the CDR3: TGTGCCAGCTCACCATCTAGCGGACAAGAGACCCAGTACTTC. J is TRBJ2-5 and V is TRBV18, with 7 bases matching TRBD2. The CDR3 is made up of 14 amino acids. J was trimmed by 2 bases and V by 2 bases; bases with no gene match: 2. Germline V gene sequence: CDR1 KGHSH, CDR2 LQKENI.

The V gene is TRBV30, the J gene TRBJ2-3, with D uncertain. Germline lookup yields CDR1 GTSNPN and CDR2 SVGIG (reference sequence). This CDR3 spans 14 amino acids. Trimming removed 5 bases from V and 2 bases from J, with 14 bases in between. DNA for the CDR3: TGTGCCTGGGCCGACGGGCGGTACACAGATACGCAGTATTTT. The encoded protein is CAWADGRYTDTQYF.

The rearrangement links TRBV30 to TRBJ2-2, with 8 nucleotides matching TRBD1. The junction had 14 bases not matched to a gene; V was cut back by 4 bases and J by 7 bases. The CDR3 contains 16 residues. Per the germline V gene, CDR1 is GTSNPN and CDR2 is SVGIG (reference sequence). The CDR3 nucleotides are TGTGCCTGGACCCCCGCGTGGCAGGGGGCTCGCGGGGAGCTGTTTTTT. This codes for CAWTPAWQGARGELFF.

The CDR3 sequence is CAISGGGLGANVLTF. CDR3 coding DNA: TGTGCCATCAGTGGGGGTGGGCTTGGGGCCAACGTCCTGACTTTC. The J gene is TRBJ2-6, the V gene TRBV10-3; D is unclear. Germline values: CDR1 ENHRY, CDR2 SYGVKD. V was pared by 4 bases and J by 3 bases, with 10 bases between. This CDR3 is built from 15 residues.

A few counts support this clone. The chain uses TRBV5-1 and TRBJ2-2, with D tentatively TRBD1 or TRBD2 (6 bases each). The CDR3 is 15 amino acids. Per the germline V gene, CDR1 is SGHRS and CDR2 is YFSETQ. V lost 2 bases, J lost 1 base, and 9 bases lay in between. The DNA of the CDR3 is TGCGCCAGCAGCTTTGGAGGGGGGAACACCGGGGAGCTGTTTTTT. It specifies CASSFGGGNTGELFF.

This clone was seen more than once but under ten times. The chain has TRBV4-1 and TRBJ2-7; D may be TRBD1 (6 bases). Germline V lookup: CDR1 MGHRA, CDR2 YSYEKL. The CDR3 runs to 20 residues. Trimming pared 4 bases from V and 3 bases from J, leaving 31 bases between. CDR3 loop: CASSLSLVQGRSTNHYEQYF. The DNA of the CDR3 is TGCGCCAGCAGCCTCTCCTTGGTCCAGGGGCGCTCCACGAACCACTACGAGCAGTACTTC.

The rearrangement links TRBV28 to TRBJ2-1, with D possibly matching TRBD1 (5 bases). Germline assignment: CDR1 MDHEN and CDR2 SYDVKM. CDR3 length: 15 amino acids. With 4 bases removed from V and 6 bases from J, the gap between germline ends came to 16 bases. The CDR3 here is CASSSPGRVGNEQFF. In DNA, the CDR3 is TGTGCCAGCAGTTCCCCCGGCAGGGTGGGCAATGAGCAGTTCTTC.

The rearrangement joins TRBV5-1 to TRBJ1-6, with TRBD1 identical over 11 bases. Trimming took 0 bases from V and 9 from J; bases not matched to a gene: 5. Germline lookup yields CDR1 SGHRS and CDR2 YFSETQ. CDR3 length equals 16 residues. The CDR3 DNA reads as TGCGCCAGCAGCTTGGTAGGACAGGGGGCGTTTTCACCCCTCCACTTT. This codes for CASSLVGQGAFSPLHF.

In its sample, this clone was seen a few times. The chain carries TRBV28 and TRBJ1-2; TRBD1 might be the D (5 bases). Germline V lookup: CDR1 MDHEN, CDR2 SYDVKM. Trimming pared 2 bases from V and 2 bases from J, leaving 9 bases between. The CDR3 spans 14 residues. The CDR3 protein is CASSLGAGNYGYTF. In DNA, the CDR3 is TGTGCCAGCAGTTTAGGGGCAGGGAACTATGGCTACACCTTC.

The rearrangement uses TRBV9 and TRBJ2-2, with 7 bases matching TRBD2. This CDR3 contains 17 residues. V lost 0 bases to trimming and J lost 1 base; unmatched junction nucleotides: 6. CDR1 and CDR2 (germline): SGDLS, YYNGEE. CDR3 DNA sequence: TGTGCCAGCAGCGTAGCCGAGGGGAGGGGGAACACCGGGGAGCTGTTTTTT. As protein: CASSVAEGRGNTGELFF.